These 16 T cell receptor beta chains were sequenced from one sample in a study of cytomegalovirus exposure and HLA in healthy donors. Libraries were prepared by immunoSEQ multiplex PCR; TCRdb keeps only in-frame clonotypes and omits some of them. Seen here are around 300,000 clones, roughly 90% observed once, and the top ten hold about 0.85%. What was sequenced was PBMCs. These receptors came from a young woman in good health and CMV-seronegative.

The chain recombines TRBV27 with TRBJ2-4; 10 bases fit TRBD2. V dropped 6 bases and J dropped 3; count of bases not matched to a gene: 5. The CDR3 is made up of 15 amino acids. In germline, CDR1 is MNHEY, CDR2 SMNVEV (reference sequence). The CDR3 coding sequence is TGTGCCAGCAGGGGACTAGCGATTGACAAAAACATTCAGTACTTC. Amino acid sequence: CASRGLAIDKNIQYF.

V and J are TRBV10-3 and TRBJ2-3, with 7 nucleotides matching TRBD1. Germline lookup yields CDR1 ENHRY and CDR2 SYGVKD. This CDR3 has 15 residues. V gave up 10 bases and J gave up 2 bases; unmatched junction bases: 12. CDR3 sequence reads: CATLQGIGATDTQYF. The CDR3 nucleotides read TGTGCCACGTTACAGGGGATCGGAGCCACAGATACGCAGTATTTT.

This chain connects TRBV10-2 to TRBJ1-6; 8 positions agree with TRBD1. V shed 4 bases and J 1 base; nucleotides not matched to a gene: 6. Germline V gene lookup returns CDR1 WSHSY and CDR2 SAAADI. The CDR3 runs to 17 residues. The CDR3 sequence: CASSAGGGKSYNSPLHF. The CDR3 DNA follows: TGCGCCAGCAGTGCAGGGGGCGGCAAGTCCTATAATTCACCCCTCCACTTT.

This chain connects TRBV19 to TRBJ1-5; 7 bases match TRBD1. The CDR3 has 12 residues. Germline-derived CDR1 and CDR2 are LNHDA and SQIVND (reference sequence). V was pared by 8 bases and J by 7 bases, with 5 bases of the junction left unmatched. The CDR3 loop reads CASRNRGQPQHF. In DNA form, the CDR3 reads TGTGCCAGTCGGAACAGGGGCCAGCCCCAGCATTTT. The variable domain in full, completed from reference TRBV19 and TRBJ1-5, reads DGGITQSPKYLFRKEGQNVTLSCEQNLNHDAMYWYRQDPGQGLRLIYYSQIVNDFQKGDIAEGYSVSREKKESFPLTVTSAQKNPTAFYLCASRNRGQPQHFGDGTRLSIL.

V and J are TRBV7-2 and TRBJ2-7; 10 nucleotides match TRBD2. V lost 5 bases, J lost 3 bases, and 7 bases stayed unmatched. This CDR3 is 15 amino acids long. The germline gives CDR1 SGHTA, CDR2 FQGNSA. CDR3 DNA sequence: TGTGCCAGCAGCGCCGGACTAGCGGTCGGCTACGAGCAGTACTTC. Translated: CASSAGLAVGYEQYF.

Comments on this clone: Other DNA sequences in this sample translate to the same CDR3. This sequence joins TRBV5-1 and TRBJ2-7, with 9 bases that match TRBD1. The germline gives CDR1 SGHRS, CDR2 YFSETQ. The CDR3 loop spans 14 amino acids. The ends lost 5 bases at V and 4 bases at J; junction bases unmatched: 7. CDR3 nucleotides: TGCGCCAGCAGTTACGGGACAGGGAGTTACGAGCAGTACTTC. Translating gives CASSYGTGSYEQYF.

The chain combines TRBV28 with TRBJ2-7; 7 bases are a match to TRBD1. Germline CDR1 is MDHEN and CDR2 is SYDVKM. The CDR3 has 14 residues. Unmatched junction bases numbered 7, after V lost 6 bases and J lost 2 bases. The CDR3 nucleotides read TGTGCCAGCAGCCCGAGACAGGGCGCCTACGAGCAGTACTTC. Amino acids: CASSPRQGAYEQYF.

This sequence joins TRBV19 and TRBJ2-7, with 8 bases matching TRBD2. The CDR3 contains 14 residues. Unmatched junction bases numbered 4, after V lost 1 base and J lost 5 bases. Germline V gene sequence: CDR1 LNHDA, CDR2 SQIVND (reference sequence). This CDR3 is CASSIVPGGNEQYF. The CDR3 bases are TGTGCCAGTAGTATAGTTCCGGGAGGGAACGAGCAGTACTTC. Supplemented by reference TRBV19 and TRBJ2-7, the full variable domain reads DGGITQSPKYLFRKEGQNVTLSCEQNLNHDAMYWYRQDPGQGLRLIYYSQIVNDFQKGDIAEGYSVSREKKESFPLTVTSAQKNPTAFYLCASSIVPGGNEQYFGPGTRLTVT.

The chain joins TRBV14 to TRBJ1-3; D is uncertain. The germline V gene has CDR1 SGHDN and CDR2 FVKESK. The CDR3 spans 14 residues. V was clipped by 1 base and J by 3 bases, with 7 bases between them. DNA of the CDR3: TGTGCCAGCAGCCAAGTCAATTTTGGAAACACCATATATTTT. Translated, it gives CASSQVNFGNTIYF. Looking up the rest from reference TRBV14 and TRBJ1-3 gives the full variable domain: EAGVTQFPSHSVIEKGQTVTLRCDPISGHDNLYWYRRVMGKEIKFLLHFVKESKQDESGMPNNRFLAERTGGTYSTLKVQPAELEDSGVYFCASSQVNFGNTIYFGEGSWLTVV.

This clone was counted only a few times. This sequence joins TRBV30 and TRBJ1-5, with a tentative D call TRBD1 (6 bases). CDR3 length: 15 residues. The V end was cut by 2 bases, the J end by 1 base, with 12 bases between. Germline lookup yields CDR1 GTSNPN and CDR2 SVGIG (reference sequence). CDR3 protein: CAWSTGTGSNQPQHF. CDR3 coding DNA: TGTGCCTGGAGTACAGGGACCGGGAGCAATCAGCCCCAGCATTTT.

This chain joins TRBV19 and TRBJ1-2; the D is unclear. Trimming stripped 6 bases from V and 8 bases from J, with 19 bases between. Germline V gives CDR1 LNHDA, CDR2 SQIVND (reference sequence). This CDR3 contains 14 residues. For the CDR3, the DNA is TGTGCCAGTAGGATCCCCGGAGGTTCTCGGGGCTACACCTTC. Translation gives CASRIPGGSRGYTF.

The chain recombines TRBV27 with TRBJ2-1; 11 bases agree with TRBD2. Germline lookup yields CDR1 MNHEY and CDR2 SMNVEV (reference sequence). The CDR3 length is 16 residues. J lost 3 bases, V lost 3 bases, and 4 bases had no gene match. The CDR3 DNA reads TGTGCCAGCAGTTTGTTGGGACTAGCGGACTACAATGAGCAGTTCTTC. The encoded protein is CASSLLGLADYNEQFF.

The table lists this clone with a count of one. Since the CDR3 does not end with the conserved phenylalanine or tryptophan, this likely comes from a read error. No DNA is shown, since the ends of the CDR3 on it are uncertain; the CDR3 is the one TCRdb lists. This rearrangement joins TRBV6-4 to TRBJ2-7; the listed D gene, TRBD1, was not tested against the DNA. Termini included, the CDR3 measures 10 amino acids. Looked up from germline, CDR1 is MRHNA and CDR2 is SNTAGT. This CDR3 is CATQPGGRRS.

The V and J genes are TRBV6-1 and TRBJ1-3; D call uncertain. V shed 2 bases and J shed 8 bases, with 7 bases lying between them. This CDR3 is built from 12 residues. Germline CDR1 and CDR2: MNHNS and SASEGT. As DNA, the CDR3 is TGTGCCAGCAGTGAAAGCGTGTACACCATATATTTT. Protein product: CASSESVYTIYF.

V is TRBV10-3 and J is TRBJ1-1; D is unclear. Looked up from germline, CDR1 is ENHRY and CDR2 is SYGVKD. This CDR3 is 14 amino acids long. The V end was cut by 2 bases, the J end by 5 bases, with 12 bases between. Written as DNA, the CDR3 is TGTGCCATCAGTGAGGTGGGCTCGGGGACTGAAGCTTTCTTT. Translated, it gives CAISEVGSGTEAFF.

The chain carries TRBV7-9 and TRBJ2-3; D not resolved. This CDR3 contains 15 residues. Germline V gene sequence: CDR1 SEHNR, CDR2 FQNEAQ (reference sequence). V was trimmed by 0 bases and J by 0 bases, leaving 7 bases between them. The CDR3 here is CASSLAQASTDTQYF. CDR3 DNA sequence: TGTGCCAGCAGCTTAGCTCAGGCGAGCACAGATACGCAGTATTTT.